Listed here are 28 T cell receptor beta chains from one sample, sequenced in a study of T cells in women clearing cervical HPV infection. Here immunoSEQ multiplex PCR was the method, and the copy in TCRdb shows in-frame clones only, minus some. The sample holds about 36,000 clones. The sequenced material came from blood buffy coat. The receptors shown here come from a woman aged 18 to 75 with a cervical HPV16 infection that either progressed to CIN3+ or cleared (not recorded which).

CDR3 protein: CASSLYAGETYEQYF. The CDR3 bases that were read are TGTGCCAGCAGTTTATATGCCGGGGAGACCTACGAG. V and J are TRBV12-3 or TRBV12-4 and TRBJ2-7; a weak D match, TRBD2 (5 bases). The CDR3 end lies 3 residues beyond the end of the read and is filled in from the germline J gene. This CDR3 comprises 15 residues. V shed 2 bases and J shed 2 bases, with 13 bases lying between them.

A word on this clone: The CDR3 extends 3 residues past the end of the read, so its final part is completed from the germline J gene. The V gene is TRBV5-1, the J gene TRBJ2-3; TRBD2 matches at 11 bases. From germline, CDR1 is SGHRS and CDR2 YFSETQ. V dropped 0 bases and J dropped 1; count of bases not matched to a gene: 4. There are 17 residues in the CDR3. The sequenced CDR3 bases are TGCGCCAGCAGCTTGGCCGCGACTAGCGGGGGCACAGATACG. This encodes CASSLAATSGGTDT. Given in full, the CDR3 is CASSLAATSGGTDTQYF.

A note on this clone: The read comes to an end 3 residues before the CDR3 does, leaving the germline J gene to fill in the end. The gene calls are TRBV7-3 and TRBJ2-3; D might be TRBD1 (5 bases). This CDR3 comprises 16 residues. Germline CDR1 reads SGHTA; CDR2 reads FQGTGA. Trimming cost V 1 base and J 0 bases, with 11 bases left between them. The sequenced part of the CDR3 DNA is TGTGCCAGCAGCTTAAGGGGCGGTGCTAGCACAGATACG. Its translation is CASSLRGGASTDT. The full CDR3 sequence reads CASSLRGGASTDTQYF.

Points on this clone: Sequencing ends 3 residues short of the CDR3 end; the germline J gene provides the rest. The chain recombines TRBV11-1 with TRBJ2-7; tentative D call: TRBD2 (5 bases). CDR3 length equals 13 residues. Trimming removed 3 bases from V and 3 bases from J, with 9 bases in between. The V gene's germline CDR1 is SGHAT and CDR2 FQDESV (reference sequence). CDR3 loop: CASSFPGNYEQYF. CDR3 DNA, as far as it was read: TGTGCCAGCAGCTTCCCGGGGAACTACGAG.

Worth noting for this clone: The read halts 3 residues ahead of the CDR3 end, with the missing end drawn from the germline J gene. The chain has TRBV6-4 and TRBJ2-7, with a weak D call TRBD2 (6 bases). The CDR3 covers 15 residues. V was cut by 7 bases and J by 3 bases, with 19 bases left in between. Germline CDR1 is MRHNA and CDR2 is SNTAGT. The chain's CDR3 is CASITRRGHNYEQYF. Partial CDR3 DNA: TGTGCCAGCATTACCCGGAGGGGTCATAACTACGAG.

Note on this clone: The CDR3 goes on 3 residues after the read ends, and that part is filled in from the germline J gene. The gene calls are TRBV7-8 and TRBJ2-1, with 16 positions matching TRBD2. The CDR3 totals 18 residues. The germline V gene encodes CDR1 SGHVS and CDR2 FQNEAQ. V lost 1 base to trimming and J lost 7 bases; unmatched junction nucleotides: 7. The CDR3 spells CASSLVSGTSGRGNEQFF. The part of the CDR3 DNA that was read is TGTGCCAGCAGCTTAGTGTCCGGGACTAGCGGGAGGGGGAATGAG. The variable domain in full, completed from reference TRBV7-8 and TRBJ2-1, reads GAGVSQSPRYKVAKRGQDVALRCDPISGHVSLFWYQQALGQGPEFLTYFQNEAQLDKSGLPSDRFFAERPEGSVSTLKIQRTQQEDSAVYLCASSLVSGTSGRGNEQFFGPGTRLTVL.

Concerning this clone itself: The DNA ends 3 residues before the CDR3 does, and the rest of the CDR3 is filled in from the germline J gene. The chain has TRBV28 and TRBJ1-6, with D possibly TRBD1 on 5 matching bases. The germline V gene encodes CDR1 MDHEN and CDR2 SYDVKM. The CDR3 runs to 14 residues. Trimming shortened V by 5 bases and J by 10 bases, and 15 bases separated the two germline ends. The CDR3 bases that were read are TGTGCCAGCAGTCCCAGACAGTCCGGATCACCC. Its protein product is CASSPRQSGSP. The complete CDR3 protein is CASSPRQSGSPLHF.

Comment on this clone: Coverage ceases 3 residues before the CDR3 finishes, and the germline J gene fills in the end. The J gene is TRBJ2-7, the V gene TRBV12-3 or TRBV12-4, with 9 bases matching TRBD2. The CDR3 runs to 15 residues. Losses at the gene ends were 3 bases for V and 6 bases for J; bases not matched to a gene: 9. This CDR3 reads CASSFEAGGLSEQYF. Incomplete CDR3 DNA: TGTGCCAGCAGTTTTGAGGCGGGAGGGCTCTCCGAG.

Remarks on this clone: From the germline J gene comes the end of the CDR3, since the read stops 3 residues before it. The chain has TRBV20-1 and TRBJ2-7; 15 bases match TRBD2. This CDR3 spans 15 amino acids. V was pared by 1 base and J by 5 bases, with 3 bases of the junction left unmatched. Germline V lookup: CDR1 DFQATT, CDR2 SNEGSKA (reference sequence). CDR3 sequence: CSARGTSGRAHEQYF. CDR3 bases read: TGCAGTGCTAGAGGGACTAGCGGGAGGGCCCACGAG.

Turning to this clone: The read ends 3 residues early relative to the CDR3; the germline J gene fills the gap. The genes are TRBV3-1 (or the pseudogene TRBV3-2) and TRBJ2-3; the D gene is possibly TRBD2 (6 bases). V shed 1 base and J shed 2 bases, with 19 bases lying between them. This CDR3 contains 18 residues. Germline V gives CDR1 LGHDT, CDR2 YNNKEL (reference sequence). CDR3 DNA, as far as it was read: TGTGCCAGCAGCCAAGTCAGGCTGGGCGGGGAATACACAGATACG. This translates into CASSQVRLGGEYTDT. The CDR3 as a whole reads CASSQVRLGGEYTDTQYF.

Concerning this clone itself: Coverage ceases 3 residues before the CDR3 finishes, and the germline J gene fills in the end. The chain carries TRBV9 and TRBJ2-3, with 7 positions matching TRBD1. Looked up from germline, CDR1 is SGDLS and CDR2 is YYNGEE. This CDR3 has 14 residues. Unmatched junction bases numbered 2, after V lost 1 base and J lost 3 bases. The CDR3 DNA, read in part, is TGTGCCAGCAGCGTAAGGGGGCGAACAGATACG. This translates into CASSVRGRTDT. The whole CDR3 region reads CASSVRGRTDTQYF.

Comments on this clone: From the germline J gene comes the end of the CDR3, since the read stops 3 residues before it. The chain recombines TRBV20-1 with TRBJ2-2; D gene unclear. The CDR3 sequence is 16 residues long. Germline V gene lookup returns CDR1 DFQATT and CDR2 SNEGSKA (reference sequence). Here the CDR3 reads CSARDISFSYNSPLFF. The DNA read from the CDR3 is TGCAGTGCTAGAGATATTAGCTTCTCCTATAATTCACCG.

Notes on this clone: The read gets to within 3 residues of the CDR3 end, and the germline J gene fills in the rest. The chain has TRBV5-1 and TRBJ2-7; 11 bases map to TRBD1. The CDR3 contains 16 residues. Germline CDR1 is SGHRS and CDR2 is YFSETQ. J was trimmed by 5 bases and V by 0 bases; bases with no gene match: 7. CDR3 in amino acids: CASSLGTGTGGHEQYF. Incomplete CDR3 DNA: TGCGCCAGCAGCTTGGGGACCGGGACAGGGGGTCACGAG.

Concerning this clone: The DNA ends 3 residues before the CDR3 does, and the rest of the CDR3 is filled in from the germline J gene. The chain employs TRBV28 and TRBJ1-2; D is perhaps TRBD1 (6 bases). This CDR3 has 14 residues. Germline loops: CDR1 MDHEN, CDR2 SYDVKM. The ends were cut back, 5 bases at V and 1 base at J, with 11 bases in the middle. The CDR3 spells CASSGGQVNYGYTF. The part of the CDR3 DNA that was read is TGTGCCAGCAGTGGGGGCCAAGTTAACTATGGC.

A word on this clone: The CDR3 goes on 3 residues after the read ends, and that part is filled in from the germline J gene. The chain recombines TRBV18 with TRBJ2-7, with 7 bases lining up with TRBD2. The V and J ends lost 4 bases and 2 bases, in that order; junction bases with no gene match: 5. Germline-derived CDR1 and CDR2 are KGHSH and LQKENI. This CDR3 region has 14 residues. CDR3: CASSQRDFAYEQYF. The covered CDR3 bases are TGTGCCAGCTCACAGCGGGACTTCGCCTACGAG.

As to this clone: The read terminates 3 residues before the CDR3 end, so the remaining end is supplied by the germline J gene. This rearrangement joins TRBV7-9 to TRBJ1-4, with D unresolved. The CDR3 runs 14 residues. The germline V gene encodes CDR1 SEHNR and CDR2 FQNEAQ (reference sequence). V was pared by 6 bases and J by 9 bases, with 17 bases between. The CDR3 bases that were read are TGTGCCAGCAGTCAGGTGGGCGCCGGTAAAAAA. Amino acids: CASSQVGAGKK. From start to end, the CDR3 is CASSQVGAGKKLFF.

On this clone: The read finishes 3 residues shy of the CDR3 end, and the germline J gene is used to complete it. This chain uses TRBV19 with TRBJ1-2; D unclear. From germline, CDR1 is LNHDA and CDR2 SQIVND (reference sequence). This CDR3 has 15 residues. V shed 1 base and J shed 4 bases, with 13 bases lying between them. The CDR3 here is CASSIGNSGIYGYTF. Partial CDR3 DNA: TGTGCCAGTAGTATAGGGAACAGCGGAATCTATGGC.

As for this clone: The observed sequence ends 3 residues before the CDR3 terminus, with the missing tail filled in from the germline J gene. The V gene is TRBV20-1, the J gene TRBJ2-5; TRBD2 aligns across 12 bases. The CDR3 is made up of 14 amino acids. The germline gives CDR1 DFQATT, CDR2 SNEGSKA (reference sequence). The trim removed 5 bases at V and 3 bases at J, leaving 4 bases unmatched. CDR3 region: CSAARTSGKETQYF. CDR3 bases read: TGCAGTGCTGCACGGACTAGCGGGAAAGAGACC.

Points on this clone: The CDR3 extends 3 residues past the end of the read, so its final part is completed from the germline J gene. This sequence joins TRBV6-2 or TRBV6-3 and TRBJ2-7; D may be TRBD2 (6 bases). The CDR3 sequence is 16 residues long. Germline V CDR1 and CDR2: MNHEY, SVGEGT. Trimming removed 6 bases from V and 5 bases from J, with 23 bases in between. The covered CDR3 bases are TGTGCCAGCAGCCCCCCGCGTTTCGCGGGACTCCACGAG. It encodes CASSPPRFAGLHE. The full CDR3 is CASSPPRFAGLHEQYF.

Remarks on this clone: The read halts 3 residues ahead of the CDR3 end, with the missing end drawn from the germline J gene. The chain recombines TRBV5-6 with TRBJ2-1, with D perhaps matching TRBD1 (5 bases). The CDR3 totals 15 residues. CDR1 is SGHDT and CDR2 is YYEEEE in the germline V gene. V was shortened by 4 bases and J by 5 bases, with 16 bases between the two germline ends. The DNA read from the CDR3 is TGTGCCAGCAGCCCACCCACAGGTCTCAACAATGAG. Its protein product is CASSPPTGLNNE. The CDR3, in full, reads CASSPPTGLNNEQFF. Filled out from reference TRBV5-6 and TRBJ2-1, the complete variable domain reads DAGVTQSPTHLIKTRGQQVTLRCSPKSGHDTVSWYQQALGQGPQFIFQYYEEEERQRGNFPDRFSGHQFPNYSSELNVNALLLGDSALYLCASSPPTGLNNEQFFGPGTRLTVL.

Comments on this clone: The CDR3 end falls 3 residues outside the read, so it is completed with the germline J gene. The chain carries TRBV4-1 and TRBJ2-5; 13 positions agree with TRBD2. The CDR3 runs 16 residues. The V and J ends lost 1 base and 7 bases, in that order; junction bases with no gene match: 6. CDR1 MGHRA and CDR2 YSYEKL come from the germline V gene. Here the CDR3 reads CASSQGLAGGGGTQYF. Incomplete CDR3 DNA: TGCGCCAGCAGCCAAGGACTAGCGGGAGGTGGCGGGACC.

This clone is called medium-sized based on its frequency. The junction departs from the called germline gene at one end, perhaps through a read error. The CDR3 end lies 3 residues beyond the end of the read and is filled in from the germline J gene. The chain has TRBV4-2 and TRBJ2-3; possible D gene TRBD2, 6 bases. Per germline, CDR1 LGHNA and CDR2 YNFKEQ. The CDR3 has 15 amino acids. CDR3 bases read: TGCGCCAGCAGCCAAACCGGCGCCGGGGGAGATACG. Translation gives CASSQTGAGGDT. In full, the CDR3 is CASSQTGAGGDTQYF.

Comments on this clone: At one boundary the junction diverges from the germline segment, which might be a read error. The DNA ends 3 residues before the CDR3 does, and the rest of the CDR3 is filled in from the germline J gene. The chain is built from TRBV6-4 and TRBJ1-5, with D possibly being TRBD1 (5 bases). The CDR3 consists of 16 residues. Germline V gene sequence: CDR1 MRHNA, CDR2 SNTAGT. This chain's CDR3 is CANSMWTPSSNQPQHF. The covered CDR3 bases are TGTGCCAACAGTATGTGGACACCTTCTAGCAATCAGCCC.

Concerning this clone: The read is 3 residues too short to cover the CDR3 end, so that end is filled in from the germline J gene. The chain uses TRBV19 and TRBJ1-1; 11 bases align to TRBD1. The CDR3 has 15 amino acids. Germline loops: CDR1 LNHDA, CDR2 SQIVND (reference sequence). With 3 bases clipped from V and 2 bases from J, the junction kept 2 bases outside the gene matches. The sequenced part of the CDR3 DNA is TGTGCCAGTAGTATTGGGACAGGGGGTAACACTGAA. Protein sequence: CASSIGTGGNTE. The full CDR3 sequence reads CASSIGTGGNTEAFF.

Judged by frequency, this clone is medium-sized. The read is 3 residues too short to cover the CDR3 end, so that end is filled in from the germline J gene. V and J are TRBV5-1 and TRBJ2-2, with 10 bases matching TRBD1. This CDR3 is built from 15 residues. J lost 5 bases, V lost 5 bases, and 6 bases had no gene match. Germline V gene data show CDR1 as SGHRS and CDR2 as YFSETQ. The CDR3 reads CASRQTGGLTGELFF. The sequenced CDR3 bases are TGCGCCAGCAGGCAGACAGGGGGCTTGACCGGGGAG. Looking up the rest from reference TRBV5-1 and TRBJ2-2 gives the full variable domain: KAGVTQTPRYLIKTRGQQVTLSCSPISGHRSVSWYQQTPGQGLQFLFEYFSETQRNKGNFPGRFSGRQFSNSRSEMNVSTLELGDSALYLCASRQTGGLTGELFFGEGSRLTVL.

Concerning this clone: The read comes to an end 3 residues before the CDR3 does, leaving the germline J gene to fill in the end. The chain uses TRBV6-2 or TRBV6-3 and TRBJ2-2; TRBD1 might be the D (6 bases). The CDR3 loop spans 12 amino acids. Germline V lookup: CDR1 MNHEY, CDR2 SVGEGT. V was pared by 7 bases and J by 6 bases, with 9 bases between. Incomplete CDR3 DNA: TGTGCCAGCACCAGACAGGCCGGGGAG. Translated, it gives CASTRQAGE. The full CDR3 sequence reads CASTRQAGELFF.

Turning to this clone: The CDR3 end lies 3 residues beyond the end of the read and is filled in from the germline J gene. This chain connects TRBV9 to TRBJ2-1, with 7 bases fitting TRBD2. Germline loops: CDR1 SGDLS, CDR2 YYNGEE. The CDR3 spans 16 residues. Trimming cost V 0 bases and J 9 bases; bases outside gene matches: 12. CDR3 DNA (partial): TGTGCCAGCAGCGTAGGACTAGCCCACCAATCCTTTGAG. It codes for CASSVGLAHQSFE. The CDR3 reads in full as CASSVGLAHQSFEQFF.

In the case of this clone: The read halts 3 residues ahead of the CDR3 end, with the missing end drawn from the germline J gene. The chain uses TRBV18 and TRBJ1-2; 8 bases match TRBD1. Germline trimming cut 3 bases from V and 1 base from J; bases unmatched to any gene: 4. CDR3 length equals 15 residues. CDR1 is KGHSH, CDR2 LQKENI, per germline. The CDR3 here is CASSPTGDDNYGYTF. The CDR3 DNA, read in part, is TGTGCCAGCTCACCGACAGGGGACGATAACTATGGC.